This record concerns one TCR beta chain sequence. The J segment lost 4 bases and the V segment lost 4 bases, leaving 9 bases of the junction unmatched. From germline, CDR1 is SGHDT and CDR2 YYEEEE. The CDR3 contains 16 residues. This entry belongs to a study of blood T cell repertoires in COVID-19. Study in general: The study drew acute and convalescent COVID-19 samples from the United States, Italy and Spain.

Seattle patients were enrolled while actively infected and followed longitudinally. Authors' processing steps: Amplification of reference gene primers was used by the study to estimate nucleated cell counts. Repertoires were generated with immunoSEQ multiplex PCR, while TCRdb's copy carries only in-frame clones and drops some. The DNA gave D and trimming, while V, J and clone size come from that table. In the table there are 150,000 to 200,000 clones, about 90% of which are singletons. This clonotype was sampled from a man under 40 with COVID-19, enrolled during active disease. The chain carries TRBV5-6 and TRBJ2-2, with TRBD2 matching 8 bases. What was sequenced was peripheral blood. The CDR3 bases are TGTGCCAGCAGCGACCTCGGGAGGGTGGTCACCGGGGAGCTGTTTTTT. Translated, it gives CASSDLGRVVTGELFF.